The clone carrying this TCR beta chain was counted only a few times. The antigen remains unidentified. These data come from a study of T cells after yellow fever vaccination. Study-wide results and limits: Faster peaking, at day 5 versus 15, marked a secondary response that was weaker. It was a small share of clonotypes that appeared in both CD4 and CD8 compartments.

They built TCR cDNA with 5'RACE template switching, a step that put in a universal primer site and UMIs. In TCRdb, the 5' RACE reads were re-called with MiXCR into one record per CDR3 protein. Of approximately 580,000 distinct CDR3 sequences listed, roughly a sixth are singletons. This CDR3 is built from 15 residues. Germline CDR1 MNHNS, CDR2 SASEGT. V was cut by 6 bases and J by 1 base, with 15 bases left in between. The receptor comes from a man aged 18 to 29 who received the YFV17D yellow fever vaccine. The V gene is TRBV6-1, the J gene TRBJ1-1; D is undetermined. The starting material was PBMCs, obtained 4 to 6 days after the first yellow fever vaccination. For the CDR3, the DNA is TGTGCCAGCAGCCCCTGGGAGGGATCGAACACTGAAGCTTTCTTT. Amino acids: CASSPWEGSNTEAFF.